This is a list of T cell receptor beta chains from one sample in a study of OX40 agonist ivuxolimab in advanced cancers. Assay used: immunoSEQ multiplex PCR; TCRdb lists only in-frame clones, some missing. Among approximately 130,000 clones listed, roughly 91% were seen once. The material was CD4+ or CD8+ T cells sorted from blood, obtained in a trial of the OX40 agonist ivuxolimab. The receptors derive from an adult with an advanced solid tumor such as melanoma, head and neck, liver or kidney cancer. Each CDR3 is given with its conserved first and last residue. The D gene is left open where the match is weak. Clone size appears in some rows only: once, few, many, or a class for an expanded clone.

D: NA; J: TRBJ1-2; V: TRBV6-5; size: NA; CDR3: CASSYLTATVYGYTF; DNA: TGTGCCAGCAGTTACTTAACCGCGACCGTCTATGGCTACACCTTC
D: TRBD1; J: TRBJ1-6; V: TRBV19; size: NA; CDR3: CASSPRQGVDGSPLHF; DNA: TGTGCCAGTAGTCCTAGACAGGGGGTGGACGGATCACCCCTCCACTTT
D: NA; J: TRBJ2-5; V: TRBV7-2; size: NA; CDR3: CASSRLLTQYF; DNA: TGTGCCAGCAGCCGACTCTTGACCCAGTACTTC
D: NA; J: TRBJ1-3; V: TRBV6-1; size: NA; CDR3: CASISDTSDTIYF; DNA: TGTGCCAGCATTTCTGACACGTCCGACACCATATATTTT
D: NA; J: TRBJ1-1; V: TRBV5-1; size: NA; CDR3: CASSWGGVNTEAFF; DNA: TGCGCCAGCAGCTGGGGGGGCGTGAACACTGAAGCTTTCTTT
D: NA; J: TRBJ2-5; V: TRBV25-1; size: NA; CDR3: CASSESGGSQETQYF; DNA: TGTGCCAGCAGTGAATCAGGCGGTTCTCAAGAGACCCAGTACTTC
D: TRBD1; J: TRBJ2-1; V: TRBV6-5; size: NA; CDR3: CASSTGGLNEQFF; DNA: TGTGCCAGCAGTACAGGGGGGTTGAATGAGCAGTTCTTC
D: NA; J: TRBJ2-3; V: TRBV28; size: NA; CDR3: CASSHGGITDTQYF; DNA: TGTGCCAGCAGTCATGGGGGGATCACAGATACGCAGTATTTT
D: TRBD1; J: TRBJ1-6; V: TRBV7-2; size: NA; CDR3: CASNLITGGSSPLHF; DNA: TGTGCCAGCAACTTAATAACAGGGGGCTCGTCACCCCTCCACTTT
D: TRBD1; J: TRBJ2-7; V: TRBV5-4; size: once; CDR3: CASSTDRAEQYF; DNA: TGCGCCAGCAGCACGGACAGGGCCGAGCAGTACTTC
D: NA; J: TRBJ1-2; V: TRBV4-2; size: NA; CDR3: CASSQDNLAGYTF; DNA: TGTGCCAGCAGCCAAGATAACTTGGCCGGCTACACCTTC
D: NA; J: TRBJ1-5; V: TRBV7-3; size: once; CDR3: CASSRGPNQPQHF; DNA: TGTGCCAGCAGCAGGGGTCCCAATCAGCCCCAGCATTTT
D: TRBD1; J: TRBJ1-1; V: TRBV18; size: NA; CDR3: CASSPSTGVGTEAFF; DNA: TGTGCCAGCTCACCTTCTACAGGGGTGGGCACTGAAGCTTTCTTT
D: TRBD1; J: TRBJ1-5; V: TRBV7-2; size: NA; CDR3: CASSPEGQSQHF; DNA: TGTGCCAGCAGCCCCGAGGGACAGTCCCAGCATTTT
D: NA; J: TRBJ2-7; V: TRBV28; size: NA; CDR3: CASSPPGRRGTYEQYF; DNA: TGTGCCAGCAGTCCCCCGGGGCGGAGGGGCACCTACGAGCAGTACTTC
D: NA; J: TRBJ1-3; V: TRBV5-6; size: NA; CDR3: CASSLARVHTIYF; DNA: TGTGCCAGCAGCTTGGCCCGTGTACACACCATATATTTT
D: TRBD1; J: TRBJ2-7; V: TRBV10-3; size: NA; CDR3: CAIRDRSSYEQYF; DNA: TGTGCCATCAGGGACAGGAGCTCCTACGAGCAGTACTTC
D: TRBD1; J: TRBJ1-1; V: TRBV2; size: NA; CDR3: CASSERRAPGGTEAFF; DNA: TGTGCCAGCAGTGAAAGGAGGGCCCCAGGGGGGACTGAAGCTTTCTTT
D: TRBD1; J: TRBJ1-4; V: TRBV25-1; size: NA; CDR3: CASSAGQMGEKLFF; DNA: TGTGCCAGCAGTGCGGGACAGATGGGGGAAAAACTGTTTTTT
D: TRBD1; J: TRBJ1-6; V: TRBV6-5; size: once; CDR3: CASSWEVTGLSPLHF; DNA: TGTGCCAGCAGTTGGGAAGTGACAGGGTTGTCACCCCTCCACTTT
D: NA; J: TRBJ1-3; V: TRBV5-1; size: NA; CDR3: CASSVLSGVFGNTIYF; DNA: TGCGCCAGCAGCGTTTTGAGTGGGGTTTTCGGAAACACCATATATTTT
D: NA; J: TRBJ1-3; V: TRBV21-1; size: NA; CDR3: CASSKARAQNTIYF; DNA: TGTGCCAGCAGCAAAGCCAGGGCTCAAAACACCATATATTTT
D: NA; J: TRBJ2-5; V: TRBV6-5; size: NA; CDR3: CASSQTAQETQYF; DNA: TGTGCCAGCAGCCAGACGGCCCAAGAGACCCAGTACTTC